These T cell receptor beta chains were read from a single sample in a study of blood T cell repertoires in COVID-19. Sequencing used immunoSEQ multiplex PCR; TCRdb keeps in-frame clones, though not all of them. This sample yields tens of thousands of clones, of which 70% to 90% are seen a single time; 12% to 15% belongs to the top ten. The sequenced material came from peripheral blood. The receptors derive from a human donor in a cohort sampled during active COVID-19. CDR3s include the opening cysteine and the closing phenylalanine or tryptophan. The D gene is left open where the match is weak. Some rows have no size entry. The others give once, few or many, or a class for an expanded clone.

TRBJ2-1 TRBD2 - TRBV7-2 CASSLGLAGRTQYNEQFF TGTGCCAGCAGCTTAGGTCTAGCGGGCAGGACACAGTACAATGAGCAGTTCTTC
TRBJ2-5 TRBD2 - TRBV19 CASSRMSGSRQETQYF TGTGCCAGTAGTAGAATGAGCGGGAGCAGACAAGAGACCCAGTACTTC
TRBJ2-1 - - TRBV19 CASARRRASERPSSYNEQFF TGTGCCAGTGCCCGAAGACGGGCTAGCGAAAGACCAAGCTCCTACAATGAGCAGTTCTTC
TRBJ2-1 - - TRBV3-1/TRBV3-2 CASSQDWLGDPPYNEQFF TGTGCCAGCAGCCAAGATTGGCTCGGGGATCCACCCTACAATGAGCAGTTCTTC
TRBJ2-7 TRBD1 once TRBV6-2/TRBV6-3 CASSYRAGGYEQYF TGTGCCAGCAGTTACCGGGCAGGGGGCTACGAGCAGTACTTC
TRBJ2-7 TRBD1 - TRBV7-2 CASSLGQANSYEQYF TGTGCCAGCAGCCTTGGACAGGCTAACTCCTACGAGCAGTACTTC
TRBJ1-4 TRBD1 - TRBV15 CATSTSTGALSEKLFF TGTGCCACCAGCACCTCCACAGGGGCACTGAGTGAAAAACTGTTTTTT
TRBJ2-1 TRBD2 - TRBV6-2/TRBV6-3 CASSYSGTSGIYNEQFF TGTGCCAGCAGTTACTCAGGGACTAGCGGGATATACAATGAGCAGTTCTTC
TRBJ1-1 TRBD1 - TRBV6-1 CASSERGQGAAEAFF TGTGCCAGCAGTGAAAGGGGACAGGGGGCGGCTGAAGCTTTCTTT
TRBJ1-1 TRBD1 - TRBV18 CASSHGQGPTEAFF TGTGCCAGCTCACACGGACAGGGCCCCACTGAAGCTTTCTTT
TRBJ1-1 TRBD1 - TRBV30 CAWSGQGALGAFF TGTGCCTGGAGCGGACAGGGGGCGCTTGGGGCTTTCTTT
TRBJ2-1 - - TRBV5-1 CASSLGGYNEQFF TGCGCCAGCAGCTTGGGAGGTTACAATGAGCAGTTCTTC
TRBJ1-4 - - TRBV19 CASSTLQTNEKLFF TGTGCCAGTAGCACTTTACAGACTAATGAAAAACTGTTTTTT
TRBJ2-5 - - TRBV5-1 CASSLFPTGLETQYF TGCGCCAGCAGCTTGTTTCCCACAGGGCTTGAGACCCAGTACTTC
TRBJ2-7 - - TRBV2 CASREPGNRKQYF TGTGCCAGCAGGGAACCCGGTAACAGGAAGCAGTACTTC
TRBJ2-7 - - TRBV4-2 CASSQDLVTGYRQYF TGTGCCAGCAGCCAAGATTTAGTAACAGGGTACAGGCAGTACTTC
TRBJ2-1 - few TRBV4-1 CASSQDSRLSNEQFF TGCGCCAGCAGCCAAGACTCCAGGCTATCCAATGAGCAGTTCTTC
TRBJ1-1 - - TRBV9 CASSVGGKSEAFF TGTGCCAGCAGCGTGGGGGGTAAATCTGAAGCTTTCTTT
TRBJ1-1 - - TRBV30 CAWSVHRSNTEAFF TGTGCCTGGAGTGTACACAGGTCAAACACTGAAGCTTTCTTT
TRBJ1-5 TRBD1 - TRBV28 CASRKPGQSRQPQHF TGTGCCAGCAGAAAACCGGGACAGTCAAGACAGCCCCAGCATTTT
TRBJ1-3 - - TRBV11-2 CASTPTGYTIYF TGTGCCAGCACCCCGACGGGATACACCATATATTTT
TRBJ2-5 TRBD2 - TRBV5-5 CASSLTRLAGGGGLRETQYF TGTGCCAGCAGCCTCACCCGGCTAGCGGGGGGGGGCGGGTTGAGAGAGACCCAGTACTTC
TRBJ1-2 - - TRBV3-1/TRBV3-2 CASSHAGKGGGYTF TGTGCCAGCAGCCATGCGGGGAAAGGTGGTGGCTACACCTTC
TRBJ2-2 TRBD1 few TRBV19 CATNGQVNGELFF TGTGCCACTAATGGACAGGTTAACGGGGAGCTGTTTTTT
TRBJ2-7 TRBD2 - TRBV4-1 CASSQDGGGPSYEQYF TGCGCCAGCAGCCAAGATGGCGGGGGACCCTCCTACGAGCAGTACTTC
TRBJ1-1 TRBD1 - TRBV5-1 CASSSSGTANTEAFF TGCGCCAGCAGCTCTTCCGGGACAGCGAACACTGAAGCTTTCTTT
TRBJ2-7 TRBD2 once TRBV15 CATSPLAAVGEQYF TGTGCCACCAGCCCCCTAGCGGCGGTAGGAGAGCAGTACTTC
TRBJ1-1 TRBD1 - TRBV29-1 CSVETGGLTEAFF TGCAGCGTTGAGACAGGGGGTCTCACTGAAGCTTTCTTT
TRBJ1-3 - - TRBV19 CASSIVWARGNTIYF TGTGCCAGTAGTATTGTCTGGGCCCGCGGAAACACCATATATTTT
TRBJ2-7 - - TRBV7-9 CASSLVAVSYEQYF TGTGCCAGCAGCTTAGTGGCGGTCTCCTACGAGCAGTACTTC
TRBJ2-7 TRBD2 - TRBV10-3 CAITPGLAGGPYEQYF TGTGCCATCACCCCCGGACTAGCGGGAGGGCCCTACGAGCAGTACTTC
TRBJ2-2 - few TRBV11-2 CASSPRWAYTPNTGELFF TGTGCCAGCAGCCCACGGTGGGCCTACACCCCGAACACCGGGGAGCTGTTTTTT
TRBJ1-3 - - TRBV6-5 CASRTVFGNTIYF TGTGCCAGCAGGACAGTATTTGGAAACACCATATATTTT
TRBJ1-3 - - TRBV30 CAWSDYPGSSTIYF TGTGCCTGGAGTGACTATCCGGGGTCCAGCACCATATATTTT
TRBJ2-7 - - TRBV5-6 CASSLQELWNNEQYF TGTGCCAGCAGCTTACAGGAATTATGGAACAACGAGCAGTACTTC
TRBJ2-6 TRBD2 - TRBV5-5 CASSEGTRNSGANVLTF TGTGCCAGCAGCGAGGGGACTAGGAACTCTGGGGCCAACGTCCTGACTTTC
TRBJ2-2 - - TRBV11-3 CASSPPSGELFF TGTGCCAGCAGCCCTCCGTCCGGGGAGCTGTTTTTT
TRBJ2-5 TRBD2 - TRBV6-6 CASSPGTSGGAFQETQYF TGTGCCAGCAGTCCCGGGACTAGCGGGGGGGCTTTCCAAGAGACCCAGTACTTC
TRBJ2-2 - once TRBV5-8 CASSLDRLNTGELFF TGTGCCAGCAGCTTGGACAGGTTGAACACCGGGGAGCTGTTTTTT
TRBJ2-7 TRBD1 - TRBV28 CASRTRDRGPYEQYF TGTGCCAGCAGGACTCGGGACAGGGGGCCCTACGAGCAGTACTTC
TRBJ1-2 - - TRBV28 CASSSHSSPRYGSYTF TGTGCCAGCAGTTCCCACTCATCCCCAAGGTACGGGTCATACACCTTC
TRBJ2-5 - once TRBV30 CAWRVGTLGGETQYF TGTGCCTGGAGGGTCGGGACACTTGGCGGAGAGACCCAGTACTTC
TRBJ2-2 - - TRBV5-4 CASSLDRDDTGELFF TGTGCCAGCAGCTTGGACAGGGATGACACCGGGGAGCTGTTTTTT
TRBJ1-2 - - TRBV28 CASSPDFPGYTF TGTGCCAGCAGTCCGGACTTCCCTGGCTACACCTTC
TRBJ1-5 - - TRBV14 CASSQSANQPQHF TGTGCCAGCAGCCAATCAGCGAATCAGCCCCAGCATTTT
TRBJ2-3 TRBD1 - TRBV5-1 CASSLGLATGGRTDTQYF TGCGCCAGCAGCTTGGGCCTCGCGACAGGGGGGAGGACAGATACGCAGTATTTT
TRBJ1-1 - - TRBV28 CASSRGGEPEAFF TGTGCCAGCAGTCGAGGGGGGGAGCCTGAAGCTTTCTTT
TRBJ1-2 - - TRBV28 CASSPGNYGYTF TGTGCCAGCAGCCCGGGTAACTATGGCTACACCTTC
TRBJ2-1 TRBD1 - TRBV6-6 CASSLNRGPLDYNEQFF TGTGCCAGCAGTCTGAACAGGGGCCCCCTAGATTACAATGAGCAGTTCTTC
TRBJ2-1 - - TRBV28 CASSSGTYYSTAYNEQFF TGTGCCAGCAGTTCCGGGACTTACTACTCCACAGCCTACAATGAGCAGTTCTTC
TRBJ2-2 - - TRBV7-3 CASSLTRDTGELFF TGTGCCAGCAGCTTAACGAGGGACACCGGGGAGCTGTTTTTT
TRBJ2-1 - - TRBV5-1 CASSLGGIVHNEQFF TGCGCCAGCAGCTTGGGTGGTATAGTCCACAATGAGCAGTTCTTC
TRBJ1-2 TRBD1 - TRBV6-5 CASSQSDRVDYGYTF TGTGCCAGCAGTCAGTCGGACAGGGTTGACTATGGCTACACCTTC
TRBJ2-4 TRBD2 - TRBV7-8 CASSPPGGGGKNIQYF TGTGCCAGCAGCCCCCCCGGCGGGGGGGGCAAAAACATTCAGTACTTC
TRBJ1-1 - - TRBV11-2 CASSFGQNTEAFF TGTGCCAGCAGCTTTGGACAGAACACTGAAGCTTTCTTT
TRBJ2-7 - few TRBV28 CASSARRTNYEQYF TGTGCCAGCAGTGCGCGGCGGACAAACTACGAGCAGTACTTC
TRBJ2-2 - - TRBV3-1/TRBV3-2 CASSHPGDAGELFF TGTGCCAGCAGCCATCCAGGGGATGCCGGGGAGCTGTTTTTT
TRBJ2-3 - - TRBV7-3 CASSRTKALGTDTQYF TGTGCCAGCAGTCGCACGAAAGCTCTAGGCACAGATACGCAGTATTTT
TRBJ2-3 TRBD2 - TRBV9 CASSRGGGTDTQYF TGTGCCTCCTCCCGGGGAGGGGGCACAGATACGCAGTATTTT
TRBJ2-1 TRBD2 - TRBV4-1 CASSNPKGLAGESEEFF TGCGCCAGCAGCAACCCTAAGGGGCTAGCGGGGGAATCGGAGGAGTTCTTC